This section outlines one TCR beta chain sequence together with its context. Its specificity is unknown. These data belong to a study of cytomegalovirus exposure and HLA in healthy donors. Study-level points and caveats: Exclusion as indistinguishable affected some V segments, including TRBV6-2 and TRBV6-3.

The CDR3 is 14 residues long. The V gene lost 6 bases and the J gene lost 2 bases, with 13 bases spanning the gap. Germline-derived CDR1 and CDR2 are ENHRY and SYGVKD. The PCR ran on 60 Vbeta and 13 Jbeta primers. The data were produced by immunoSEQ multiplex PCR, yet TCRdb's version contains in-frame clones alone and is incomplete. Of 150,000 to 170,000 clones listed, 75% to 85% were seen once; the top ten hold less than 10%. The sequenced material came from PBMCs. The TCR comes from a man under 40 in good health and CMV-seropositive. The rearrangement uses TRBV10-3 and TRBJ1-2, with D unclear. For the CDR3, the DNA is TGTGCCATCAGGGAACAGATAGAAAACTATGGCTACACCTTC. It specifies CAIREQIENYGYTF.